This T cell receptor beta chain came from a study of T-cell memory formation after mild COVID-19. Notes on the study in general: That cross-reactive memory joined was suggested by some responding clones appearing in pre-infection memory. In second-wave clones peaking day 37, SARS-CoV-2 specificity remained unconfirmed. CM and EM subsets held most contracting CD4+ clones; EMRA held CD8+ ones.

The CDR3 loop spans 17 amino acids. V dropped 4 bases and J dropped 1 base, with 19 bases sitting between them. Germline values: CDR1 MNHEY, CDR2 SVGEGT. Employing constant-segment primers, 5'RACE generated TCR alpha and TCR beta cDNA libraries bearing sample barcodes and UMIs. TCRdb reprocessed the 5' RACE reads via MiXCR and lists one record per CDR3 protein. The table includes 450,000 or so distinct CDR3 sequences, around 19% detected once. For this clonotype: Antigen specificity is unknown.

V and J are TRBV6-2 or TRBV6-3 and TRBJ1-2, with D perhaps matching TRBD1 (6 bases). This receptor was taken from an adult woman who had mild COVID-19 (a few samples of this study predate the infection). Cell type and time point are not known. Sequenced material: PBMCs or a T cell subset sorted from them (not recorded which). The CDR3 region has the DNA TGTGCCAGCAGTTTTCAGGGGCCAGACGATTTTAACTATGGCTACACCTTC. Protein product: CASSFQGPDDFNYGYTF.